This entry features one T cell receptor beta chain sequence. This sample is part of a study of T cell responses to AZD1222 COVID-19 vaccine. V was pared by 4 bases and J by 2 bases, with 14 bases between. CDR1 and CDR2 (germline): SEHNR, FQNEAQ (reference sequence). This CDR3 has 16 residues. Profiled with immunoSEQ multiplex PCR; TCRdb holds only in-frame clones, not every one. The sample lists more than 250,000 clones; over 85% were seen once. The TCR sequence derives from an adult in good health. Sequences were derived from peripheral blood, sampled on day 0 of AZD1222 vaccination. The V gene is TRBV7-9, the J gene TRBJ2-2, with D uncertain. Here the CDR3 reads CASSSERSRNTGELFF. In DNA form, the CDR3 reads TGTGCCAGCAGCTCCGAGAGGTCTCGAAACACCGGGGAGCTGTTTTTT. Variable domain in full (rest from reference TRBV7-9 and TRBJ2-2): DTGVSQNPRHKITKRGQNVTFRCDPISEHNRLYWYRQTLGQGPEFLTYFQNEAQLEKSRLLSDRFSAERPKGSFSTLEIQRTEQGDSAMYLCASSSERSRNTGELFFGEGSRLTVL.